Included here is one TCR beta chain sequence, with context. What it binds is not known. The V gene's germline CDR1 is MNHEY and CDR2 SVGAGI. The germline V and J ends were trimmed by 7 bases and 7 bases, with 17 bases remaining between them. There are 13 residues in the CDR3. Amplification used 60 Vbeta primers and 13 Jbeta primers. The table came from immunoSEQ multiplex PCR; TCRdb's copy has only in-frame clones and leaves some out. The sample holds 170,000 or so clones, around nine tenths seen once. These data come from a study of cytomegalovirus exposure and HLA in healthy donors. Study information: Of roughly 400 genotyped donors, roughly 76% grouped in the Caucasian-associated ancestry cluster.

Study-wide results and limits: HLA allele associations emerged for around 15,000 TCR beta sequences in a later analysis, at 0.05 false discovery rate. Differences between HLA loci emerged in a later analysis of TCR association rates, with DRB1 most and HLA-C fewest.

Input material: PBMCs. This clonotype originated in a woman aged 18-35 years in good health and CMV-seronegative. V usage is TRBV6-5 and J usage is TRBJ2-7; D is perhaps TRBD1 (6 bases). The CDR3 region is CASTQGPLGEQYF. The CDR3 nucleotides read TGTGCCAGCACCCAGGGGCCCCTGGGGGAGCAGTACTTC.